Below are 12 T cell receptor beta chains sequenced from a single sample in a study of blood T cells in healthy people across ages. Primed by a sample-barcoded 5' primer and a J-beta primer mix, a second PCR proceeded for 7 to 11 cycles. TCRdb re-called the 5' RACE reads through MiXCR, storing one row per CDR3 protein. The sample comprises under 800,000 distinct CDR3 sequences, around 46% of which are singletons, and around 20% rests with the top ten. Source material: blood. The receptors were gathered from a woman aged 55-70 years in good health.

This clonotype occurred many times. The rearrangement joins TRBV12-3 or TRBV12-4 to TRBJ2-1; 13 bases align to TRBD2. With 6 bases clipped from V and 5 bases from J, the junction kept 7 bases outside the gene matches. This CDR3 is 16 amino acids long. The CDR3 DNA is TGTGCCAGCAGCCCTCCGGGACTAGCGGGAAACAATGAGCAGTTCTTC. This sequence encodes CASSPPGLAGNNEQFF.

The chain joins TRBV4-1 to TRBJ2-1; the D gene is possibly TRBD2 (6 bases). The V gene lost 4 bases and the J gene lost 7 bases, with 17 bases spanning the gap. The germline CDR1 and CDR2 sequences are MGHRA and YSYEKL. The CDR3 is 15 amino acids. CDR3 DNA sequence: TGCGCCAGCAGCCCAGGGTGGGGGGAGAAAAATGAGCAGTTCTTC. Protein: CASSPGWGEKNEQFF.

This clonotype has at least ten counts. Written as DNA, the CDR3 is TGTGCCAGCAGCTTACAGGGGATGGGAGAGACCCAGTACTTC. Its protein product is CASSLQGMGETQYF. The J gene is TRBJ2-5, the V gene TRBV7-2; TRBD1 might be the D (6 bases). The V gene lost 2 bases and the J gene lost 4 bases, with 11 bases spanning the gap. The germline V gene encodes CDR1 SGHTA and CDR2 FQGNSA. This CDR3 contains 14 residues. Filled out from reference TRBV7-2 and TRBJ2-5, the complete variable domain reads GAGVSQSPSNKVTEKGKDVELRCDPISGHTALYWYRQSLGQGLEFLIYFQGNSAPDKSGLPSDRFSAERTGGSVSTLTIQRTQQEDSAVYLCASSLQGMGETQYFGPGTRLLVL.

V and J are TRBV24-1 and TRBJ2-1; weak D call: TRBD1 (6 bases). CDR3 size: 13 residues. Trimming removed 10 bases at V and 4 bases at J, with 13 bases between. CDR1 and CDR2 from the germline V gene are KGHDR and SFDVKD. CDR3 region: CATGGQNYNEQFF. In nucleotides, the CDR3 is TGTGCCACAGGGGGACAAAATTACAATGAGCAGTTCTTC.

The V call is TRBV7-8, the J call TRBJ2-3; no reliable D call. Trimming took 0 bases from V and 2 from J, leaving 18 bases between them. The V gene's germline CDR1 is SGHVS and CDR2 FQNEAQ. The CDR3 loop spans 18 amino acids. The CDR3 here is CASSLAGGNTLLTDTQYF. The CDR3 bases are TGTGCCAGCAGCTTAGCGGGTGGGAATACTCTACTCACAGATACGCAGTATTTT.

The chain carries TRBV11-2 and TRBJ2-1; D is unclear. The CDR3 contains 14 residues. Germline lookup yields CDR1 SGHAT and CDR2 FQNNGV. Trimming stripped 0 bases from V and 7 bases from J, with 10 bases between. CDR3 sequence: CASSLDVRSNEQFF. In DNA form, the CDR3 reads TGTGCCAGCAGCTTAGATGTCAGAAGTAATGAGCAGTTCTTC.

The chain uses TRBV5-1 and TRBJ2-3; D is tentatively TRBD1 or TRBD2 (6 bases each). The CDR3 extends over 14 amino acids. Trimming took 1 base from V and 9 from J, leaving 15 bases between them. Germline V gives CDR1 SGHRS, CDR2 YFSETQ. CDR3 nucleotides: TGCGCCAGCAGCTTGAGACGTCCCGGGGGCACGCAGTATTTT. Encoded protein: CASSLRRPGGTQYF.

The CDR3 here is CSQERNRGGKNIQYF. The CDR3 DNA sequence: TGCAGTCAGGAAAGGAACAGGGGTGGGAAAAACATTCAGTACTTC. The chain joins TRBV20-1 to TRBJ2-4, with 7 positions matching TRBD1. There are 15 residues in the CDR3. Germline V gene sequence: CDR1 DFQATT, CDR2 SNEGSKA (reference sequence). V lost 8 bases to trimming and J lost 4 bases; unmatched junction nucleotides: 14.

In this sample, this clonotype turned up a few times. The chain employs TRBV28 and TRBJ2-7, with D possibly TRBD1 on 5 matching bases. The CDR3 length is 14 residues. Trimming took off 5 bases at V and 2 bases at J, with 13 bases between the two ends. Germline V gives CDR1 MDHEN, CDR2 SYDVKM. This CDR3 reads CASSRGPIPYEQYF. The CDR3 DNA is TGTGCCAGCAGTAGGGGTCCCATTCCCTACGAGCAGTACTTC.

This chain links TRBV3-1 with TRBJ1-5, with no clear D. The CDR3 has 14 residues. Germline lookup yields CDR1 LGHDT and CDR2 YNNKEL (reference sequence). Trimming stripped 8 bases from V and 3 bases from J, with 14 bases between. The chain's CDR3 is CASGSDGYNQPQHF. The CDR3 nucleotides read TGTGCCAGCGGATCGGACGGATACAATCAGCCCCAGCATTTT.

In its sample, this clonotype was seen a few times. The chain couples TRBV4-3 to TRBJ1-2; TRBD1 is a possible D gene (6 bases). This CDR3 spans 15 amino acids. Germline lookup yields CDR1 LGHNA and CDR2 YSLEER. Trimming removed 3 bases at V and 2 bases at J, with 13 bases between. This chain's CDR3 is CASSQTQGLNYGYTF. The CDR3, as DNA: TGCGCCAGCAGCCAGACTCAGGGGCTCAACTATGGCTACACCTTC.

The V and J genes are TRBV7-2 and TRBJ2-1; TRBD2 matches 7 bases. V shed 5 bases, J shed 7 bases, and the junction held 14 bases outside the gene matches. Germline CDR1 is SGHTA and CDR2 is FQGNSA. The CDR3 loop spans 16 amino acids. The CDR3 nucleotides read TGTGCCAGCAGCCCAAGGGGACGAGCGGGACGGAATGAGCAGTTCTTC. It yields the protein CASSPRGRAGRNEQFF.